Presented here are 26 T cell receptor beta chains from one specimen sequenced in a study of T cells after yellow fever vaccination. TCRdb re-analysed the 5' RACE reads in MiXCR, keeping a single row per CDR3 protein. The sample has 450,000 to 600,000 distinct CDR3 sequences, approximately 13% seen once. The sequenced sample was PBMCs, obtained on the day of the yellow fever booster vaccination. These TCRs come from a man under 40 who received the YFV17D yellow fever vaccine.

This sequence joins TRBV7-9 and TRBJ2-1; possible D gene TRBD1, 6 bases. The CDR3 consists of 14 residues. V shed 3 bases and J shed 2 bases, with 8 bases lying between them. CDR1 is SEHNR and CDR2 is FQNEAQ in the germline V gene (reference sequence). In DNA, the CDR3 is TGTGCCAGCAGCTTTCGGGACACCTACAATGAGCAGTTCTTC. It specifies CASSFRDTYNEQFF.

V gene TRBV28 combines with J gene TRBJ1-3; D call uncertain. V was shortened by 5 bases and J by 8 bases, with 10 bases between the two germline ends. Per the germline V gene, CDR1 is MDHEN and CDR2 is SYDVKM. This CDR3 has 12 residues. CDR3 loop: CASSPPRDTIYF. As DNA, the CDR3 is TGTGCCAGCAGTCCCCCTCGGGACACCATATATTTT.

V and J are TRBV5-1 and TRBJ2-5; TRBD2 agrees at 8 bases. The junction had 8 bases not matched to a gene; V was cut back by 0 bases and J by 1 base. The CDR3 consists of 17 residues. Per germline, CDR1 SGHRS and CDR2 YFSETQ. CDR3 DNA sequence: TGCGCCAGCAGCTTGGTGATAGCGGGGCTCGGCCAAGAGACCCAGTACTTC. Its translation is CASSLVIAGLGQETQYF.

In its sample, this clonotype was seen many times. V is TRBV5-1 and J is TRBJ2-2, with D possibly matching TRBD2 (5 bases). Germline values: CDR1 SGHRS, CDR2 YFSETQ. The V end lost 0 bases, the J end lost 2 bases, and 11 bases lay between the germline ends. The length of the CDR3 is 16 residues. The CDR3, as DNA: TGCGCCAGCAGCTTGGGCGGAGGCCGCAACACCGGGGAGCTGTTTTTT. It translates to CASSLGGGRNTGELFF. Based on the CDR3 plus reference TRBV5-1 and TRBJ2-2, the full variable domain is KAGVTQTPRYLIKTRGQQVTLSCSPISGHRSVSWYQQTPGQGLQFLFEYFSETQRNKGNFPGRFSGRQFSNSRSEMNVSTLELGDSALYLCASSLGGGRNTGELFFGEGSRLTVL.

In its sample, this clonotype was seen a few times. A read error may produce the germline difference seen at one junction end. The V call is TRBV29-1, the J call TRBJ2-1; 8 bases are shared with TRBD2. Germline loops: CDR1 SQVTM, CDR2 ANQGSEA. The CDR3 has 12 residues. CDR3 sequence: CSVEDRLAGTIF. The CDR3 DNA reads TGCAGCGTTGAAGATCGGCTAGCGGGCACTATCTTC.

This clonotype has more than one count but fewer than ten. The chain couples TRBV5-1 to TRBJ2-1, with TRBD2 matching over 8 bases. The V gene end was trimmed by 4 bases and the J gene end by 10 bases; junction bases not matched to a gene: 13. The CDR3 is 15 residues long. CDR1 and CDR2 (germline): SGHRS, YFSETQ. CDR3 nucleotide sequence: TGCGCCAGCAGCCCCGCGGGTAGCGGGGTTGGGGAGCAGTTCTTC. Translating it yields CASSPAGSGVGEQFF.

The CDR3 reads CASTLIQGYTEAFF. CDR3 sequence (DNA): TGTGCCAGCACCCTAATTCAGGGTTACACTGAAGCTTTCTTT. This chain connects TRBV12-3 or TRBV12-4 to TRBJ1-1; D is perhaps TRBD1 (5 bases). The CDR3 loop spans 14 amino acids. V was pared by 7 bases and J by 3 bases, with 15 bases between.

This clonotype was seen a few times. The chain uses TRBV7-7 and TRBJ2-5; a weak D match, TRBD2 (6 bases). The CDR3 runs to 16 residues. Germline V CDR1 and CDR2: SSHAT, FNYEAQ (reference sequence). V lost 5 bases and J 5 bases, leaving 21 bases between the germline ends. The CDR3 loop is CASSPSFGGPRETQYF. The DNA for the CDR3 is TGTGCCAGCAGCCCTAGCTTTGGAGGGCCGAGGGAGACCCAGTACTTC.

This chain links TRBV28 with TRBJ2-1; 11 nucleotides align to TRBD2. In germline, CDR1 is MDHEN, CDR2 SYDVKM. V was pared by 3 bases and J by 4 bases, with 11 bases of the junction left unmatched. This CDR3 region has 18 residues. CDR3 sequence reads: CASSFFMGLAGGYNEQFF. CDR3 bases: TGTGCCAGCAGTTTCTTCATGGGGCTAGCGGGAGGTTACAATGAGCAGTTCTTC.

This clonotype came up a few times. The chain carries TRBV9 and TRBJ2-2; no clear D. Germline V gene sequence: CDR1 SGDLS, CDR2 YYNGEE. Deletions cut 0 bases from V and 1 base from J, with 10 bases between. This CDR3 region has 16 residues. In nucleotides, the CDR3 is TGTGCCAGCAGCGTAGGACGGCCCATGAACACCGGGGAGCTGTTTTTT. Translated: CASSVGRPMNTGELFF.

The rearrangement joins TRBV20-1 to TRBJ2-2; 12 bases agree with TRBD2. Germline V gene sequence: CDR1 DFQATT, CDR2 SNEGSKA (reference sequence). The CDR3 covers 16 residues. V was pared by 2 bases and J by 0 bases, with 1 base of the junction left unmatched. CDR3 nucleotides: TGCAGTGCTAGACGACTAGCGGGAGCGAACACCGGGGAGCTGTTTTTT. It encodes CSARRLAGANTGELFF.

This clonotype was found a few times. This rearrangement joins TRBV4-1 to TRBJ2-3; D is undetermined. The CDR3 is made up of 17 amino acids. The germline V and J ends were trimmed by 2 bases and 2 bases, with 17 bases remaining between them. Germline V lookup: CDR1 MGHRA, CDR2 YSYEKL. This chain's CDR3 is CASSQNPGTKFTDTQYF. In DNA form, the CDR3 reads TGCGCCAGCAGCCAAAACCCAGGAACCAAATTCACAGATACGCAGTATTTT.

The genes are TRBV20-1 and TRBJ1-2, with no clear D. V was pared by 0 bases and J by 5 bases, with 13 bases between. The CDR3 sequence is 14 residues long. CDR1 is DFQATT, CDR2 SNEGSKA, per germline (reference sequence). The CDR3 DNA reads TGCAGTGCTAGAGAGGCCAGCCCGAGGTATGGCTACACCTTC. Its translation: CSAREASPRYGYTF.

This clonotype was seen ten or more times. This chain connects TRBV20-1 to TRBJ2-2; no clear D. Trimming removed 6 bases from V and 4 bases from J, with 15 bases in between. This CDR3 has 14 amino acids. Germline V CDR1 and CDR2: DFQATT, SNEGSKA (reference sequence). The CDR3 is CSATRVTGTGELFF. The CDR3 bases are TGCAGTGCAACAAGGGTTACGGGCACCGGGGAGCTGTTTTTT.

This clonotype was picked up a small number of times. This chain uses TRBV4-3 with TRBJ1-6; D gene unclear. This CDR3 has 14 residues. V was clipped by 1 base and J by 6 bases, with 7 bases between them. Germline CDR1 LGHNA, CDR2 YSLEER. The CDR3 nucleotides are TGCGCCAGCAGCCAAGCAGACTTTAATTCACCCCTCCACTTT. This encodes CASSQADFNSPLHF.

This chain connects TRBV20-1 to TRBJ2-1; D unclear. This CDR3 contains 13 residues. The germline CDR1 and CDR2 sequences are DFQATT and SNEGSKA (reference sequence). V was cut by 1 base and J by 3 bases, with 7 bases left in between. CDR3 in DNA: TGCAGTGCTAGAGTAGGCGGCTACAATGAGCAGTTCTTC. It specifies CSARVGGYNEQFF.

The sample holds a few counts of this clonotype. V is TRBV24-1 and J is TRBJ2-1; D remains unclear. The CDR3 runs 14 residues. CDR1 and CDR2 from the germline V gene are KGHDR and SFDVKD. Trimming took 6 bases from V and 6 from J, leaving 14 bases between them. CDR3 protein: CATSSANWANEQFF. Written as DNA, the CDR3 is TGTGCCACCAGTTCGGCGAACTGGGCCAATGAGCAGTTCTTC.

The chain has TRBV7-2 and TRBJ1-5; D gene ambiguous. The CDR3 is made up of 14 amino acids. With 8 bases removed from V and 5 bases from J, the gap between germline ends came to 16 bases. Looked up from germline, CDR1 is SGHTA and CDR2 is FQGNSA. The CDR3 nucleotides are TGTGCCAGCGGAAGGCTTTCGCCGGATCAGCCCCAGCATTTT. It specifies CASGRLSPDQPQHF.

V and J are TRBV11-2 and TRBJ2-5, with D possibly being TRBD1 (6 bases). V dropped 5 bases and J dropped 2 bases, with 15 bases sitting between them. Germline V gene data show CDR1 as SGHAT and CDR2 as FQNNGV. This CDR3 spans 15 amino acids. CDR3 DNA sequence: TGTGCCAGCAGCCTCTCCGGGACAAGACAAGAGACCCAGTACTTC. Its protein product is CASSLSGTRQETQYF.

In its sample, this clonotype was seen a few times. The V and J genes are TRBV12-3 or TRBV12-4 and TRBJ2-7; TRBD2 agrees at 10 bases. The CDR3 runs 15 residues. The J segment lost 5 bases and the V segment lost 5 bases, leaving 9 bases of the junction unmatched. The CDR3 protein is CASSMTSGSRDEQYF. As DNA, the CDR3 is TGTGCCAGCAGTATGACTAGCGGGTCTCGGGACGAGCAGTACTTC.

This clonotype was recorded only once. The gene calls are TRBV2 and TRBJ1-1; unclear D gene. V lost 7 bases and J 3 bases, leaving 6 bases between the germline ends. This CDR3 has 11 amino acids. Per germline, CDR1 SNHLY and CDR2 FYNNEI. The CDR3: CASNLHTEAFF. CDR3 nucleotide sequence: TGTGCCAGCAATTTGCACACTGAAGCTTTCTTT.

The rearrangement joins TRBV4-3 to TRBJ1-3; tentative D call: TRBD1 (5 bases). The CDR3 loop spans 15 amino acids. The V gene lost 1 base and the J gene lost 0 bases, with 7 bases spanning the gap. Germline loops: CDR1 LGHNA, CDR2 YSLEER. CDR3 sequence (DNA): TGCGCCAGCAGCCAAGGGGGGTTCTCTGGAAACACCATATATTTT. This encodes CASSQGGFSGNTIYF.

There are a few counts of this clonotype. The chain uses TRBV24-1 and TRBJ2-5, with D possibly TRBD2 on 6 matching bases. Germline V gene lookup returns CDR1 KGHDR and CDR2 SFDVKD. The CDR3 is 13 residues long. Between the trimmed V and J ends, which lost 7 bases and 5 bases, there was a span of 13 bases. This CDR3 reads CATSGGVGETQYF. The CDR3, as DNA: TGTGCCACCAGCGGGGGTGTCGGGGAGACCCAGTACTTC.

This clonotype was counted at least ten times. This chain connects TRBV12-3 or TRBV12-4 to TRBJ1-2; possible D gene TRBD1, 6 bases. V shed 7 bases and J shed 4 bases, with 13 bases lying between them. This CDR3 has 13 residues. The CDR3 loop reads CASTSQGGYGYTF. The CDR3 bases are TGTGCCAGCACCTCACAAGGGGGCTATGGCTACACCTTC.

This clonotype appeared a few times. The chain carries TRBV6-1 and TRBJ2-1, with 7 nucleotides matching TRBD2. The CDR3 runs to 16 residues. Germline CDR1 and CDR2: MNHNS and SASEGT. V lost 6 bases to trimming and J lost 3 bases; unmatched junction nucleotides: 11. The CDR3 is CASSAVAGPDYNEQFF. CDR3 DNA sequence: TGTGCCAGCAGCGCCGTAGCGGGCCCCGACTACAATGAGCAGTTCTTC.

This chain links TRBV6-5 with TRBJ1-3, with 7 bases lining up with TRBD1. CDR1 is MNHEY and CDR2 is SVGAGI in the germline V gene. The CDR3 extends over 16 amino acids. Trimming removed 2 bases from V and 1 base from J; junction bases left unmatched: 5. The CDR3 DNA sequence: TGTGCCAGCAGTTACGGTCAGACAGGGTCTGGAAACACCATATATTTT. Residues: CASSYGQTGSGNTIYF.